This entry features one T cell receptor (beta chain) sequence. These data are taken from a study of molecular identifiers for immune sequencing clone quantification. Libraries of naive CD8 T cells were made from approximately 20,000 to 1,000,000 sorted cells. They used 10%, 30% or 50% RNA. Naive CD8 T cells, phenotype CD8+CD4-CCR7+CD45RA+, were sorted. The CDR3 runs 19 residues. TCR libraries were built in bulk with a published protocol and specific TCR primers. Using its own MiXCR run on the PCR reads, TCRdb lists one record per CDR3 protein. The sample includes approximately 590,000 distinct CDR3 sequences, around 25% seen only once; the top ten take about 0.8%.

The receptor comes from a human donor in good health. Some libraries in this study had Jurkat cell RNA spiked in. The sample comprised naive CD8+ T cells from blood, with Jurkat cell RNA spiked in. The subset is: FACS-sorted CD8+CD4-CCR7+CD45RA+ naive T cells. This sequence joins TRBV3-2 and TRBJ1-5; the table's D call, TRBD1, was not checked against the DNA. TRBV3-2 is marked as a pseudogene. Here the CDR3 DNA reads TGTGCCAGCAGCCAAGCTGGGACAGAACCCCCTTATAGCAATCAGCCCCAGCATTTT. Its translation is CASSQAGTEPPYSNQPQHF.